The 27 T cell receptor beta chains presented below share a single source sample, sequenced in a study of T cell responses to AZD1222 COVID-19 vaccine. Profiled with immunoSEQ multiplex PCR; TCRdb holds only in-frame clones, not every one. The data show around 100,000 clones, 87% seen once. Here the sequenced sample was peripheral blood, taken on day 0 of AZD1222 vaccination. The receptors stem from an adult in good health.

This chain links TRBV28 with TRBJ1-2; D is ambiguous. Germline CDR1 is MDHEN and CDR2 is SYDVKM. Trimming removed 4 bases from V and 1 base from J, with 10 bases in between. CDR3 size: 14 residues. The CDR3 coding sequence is TGTGCCAGCAGTTCCCTGAACCGTAACTATGGCTACACCTTC. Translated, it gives CASSSLNRNYGYTF.

As DNA, the CDR3 is TGTGCCTGGAGTGTAATTCGGGGGCCCGGGGAGACCCAGTACTTC. Encoded protein: CAWSVIRGPGETQYF. The J gene is TRBJ2-5, the V gene TRBV30; the D gene could be TRBD1 or TRBD2 (6 bases each). The germline CDR1 and CDR2 sequences are GTSNPN and SVGIG (reference sequence). This CDR3 comprises 15 residues. With 0 bases removed from V and 5 bases from J, the gap between germline ends came to 16 bases.

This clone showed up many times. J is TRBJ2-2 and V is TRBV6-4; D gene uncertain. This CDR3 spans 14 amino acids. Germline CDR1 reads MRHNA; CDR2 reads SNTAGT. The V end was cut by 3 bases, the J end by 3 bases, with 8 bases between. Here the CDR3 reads CASSDQSDTGELFF. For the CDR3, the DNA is TGTGCCAGCAGTGATCAAAGCGACACCGGGGAGCTGTTTTTT.

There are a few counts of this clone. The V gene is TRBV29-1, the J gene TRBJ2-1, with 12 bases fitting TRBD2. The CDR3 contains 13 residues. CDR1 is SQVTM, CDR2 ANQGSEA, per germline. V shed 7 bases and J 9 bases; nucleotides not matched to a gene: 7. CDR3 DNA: TGCAGCGCCCGACTAGCGGGAGAGGGTGAGCAGTTCTTC. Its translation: CSARLAGEGEQFF.

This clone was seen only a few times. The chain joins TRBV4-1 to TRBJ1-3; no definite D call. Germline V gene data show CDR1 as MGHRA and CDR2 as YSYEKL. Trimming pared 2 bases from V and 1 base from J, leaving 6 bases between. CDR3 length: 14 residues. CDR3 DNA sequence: TGCGCCAGCAGCCAATTCCAGTCTGGAAACACCATATATTTT. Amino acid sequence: CASSQFQSGNTIYF.

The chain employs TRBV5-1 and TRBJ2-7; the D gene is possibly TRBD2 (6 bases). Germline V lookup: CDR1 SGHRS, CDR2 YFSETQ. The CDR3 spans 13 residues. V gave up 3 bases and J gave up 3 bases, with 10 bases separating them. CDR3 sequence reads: CASSSGLSYEQYF. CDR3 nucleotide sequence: TGCGCCAGCAGCTCAGGACTAAGCTACGAGCAGTACTTC.

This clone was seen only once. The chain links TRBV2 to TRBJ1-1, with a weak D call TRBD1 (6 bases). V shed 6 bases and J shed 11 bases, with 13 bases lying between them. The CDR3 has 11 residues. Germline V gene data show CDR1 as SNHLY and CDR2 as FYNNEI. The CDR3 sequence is CASSGDRLAFF. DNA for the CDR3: TGTGCCAGCAGCGGAGACAGGTTGGCTTTCTTT.

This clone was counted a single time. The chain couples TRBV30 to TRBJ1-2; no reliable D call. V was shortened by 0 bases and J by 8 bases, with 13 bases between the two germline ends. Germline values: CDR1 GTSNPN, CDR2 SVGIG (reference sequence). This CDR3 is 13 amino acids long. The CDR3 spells CAWSVSEDLGYTF. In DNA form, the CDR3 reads TGTGCCTGGAGTGTAAGTGAGGATTTGGGCTACACCTTC.

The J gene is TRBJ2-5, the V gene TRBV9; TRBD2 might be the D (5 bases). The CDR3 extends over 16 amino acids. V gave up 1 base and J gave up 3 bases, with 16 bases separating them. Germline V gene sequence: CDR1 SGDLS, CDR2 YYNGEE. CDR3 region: CASSVNSRGLEETQYF. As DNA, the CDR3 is TGTGCCAGCAGCGTAAATTCACGAGGGTTGGAAGAGACCCAGTACTTC.

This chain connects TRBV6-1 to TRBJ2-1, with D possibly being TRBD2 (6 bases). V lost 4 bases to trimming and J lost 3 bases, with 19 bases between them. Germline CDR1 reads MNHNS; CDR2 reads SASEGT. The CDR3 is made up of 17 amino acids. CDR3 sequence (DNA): TGTGCCAGCAGTGGTCCGTCCCGGAGGGCCGGCTACAATGAGCAGTTCTTC. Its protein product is CASSGPSRRAGYNEQFF.

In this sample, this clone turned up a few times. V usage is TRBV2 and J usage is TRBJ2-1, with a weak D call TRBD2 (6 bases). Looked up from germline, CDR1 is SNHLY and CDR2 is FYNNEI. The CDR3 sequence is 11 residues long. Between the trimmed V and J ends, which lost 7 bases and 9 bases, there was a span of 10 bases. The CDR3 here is CASTSVGEQFF. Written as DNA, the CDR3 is TGTGCCAGCACTAGCGTCGGTGAGCAGTTCTTC.

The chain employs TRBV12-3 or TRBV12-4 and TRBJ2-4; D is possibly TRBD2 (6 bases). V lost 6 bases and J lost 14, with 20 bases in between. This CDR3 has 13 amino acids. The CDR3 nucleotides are TGTGCCAGCAGGGTAAGGGAGGACACGTCTGAGTACTTC. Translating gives CASRVREDTSEYF.

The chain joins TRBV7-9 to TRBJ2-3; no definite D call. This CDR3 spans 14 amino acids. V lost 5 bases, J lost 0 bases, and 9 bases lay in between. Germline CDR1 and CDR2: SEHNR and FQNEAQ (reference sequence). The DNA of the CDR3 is TGTGCCAGCAGCCGCGCTCCGAGCACAGATACGCAGTATTTT. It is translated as CASSRAPSTDTQYF.

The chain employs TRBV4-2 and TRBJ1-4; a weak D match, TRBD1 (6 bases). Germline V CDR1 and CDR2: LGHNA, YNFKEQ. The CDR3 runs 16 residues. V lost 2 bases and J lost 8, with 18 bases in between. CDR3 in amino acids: CASSQNTGGGSEKLFF. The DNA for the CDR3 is TGTGCCAGCAGCCAAAACACAGGAGGGGGTAGCGAAAAACTGTTTTTT.

The CDR3, as DNA: TGTGCCAGCAGTTTCTCCATGGGCGGGACCGGAGATACGCAGTATTTT. Protein product: CASSFSMGGTGDTQYF. The gene calls are TRBV28 and TRBJ2-3; D may be TRBD2 (6 bases). The CDR3 is 16 residues long. Germline V lookup: CDR1 MDHEN, CDR2 SYDVKM. Trimming left V 3 bases short and J 5 bases short, with 18 bases between.

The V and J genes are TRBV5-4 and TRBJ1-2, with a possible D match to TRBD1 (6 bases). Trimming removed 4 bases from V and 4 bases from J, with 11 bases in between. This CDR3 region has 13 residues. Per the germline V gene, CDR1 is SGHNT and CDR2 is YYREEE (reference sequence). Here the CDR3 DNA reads TGTGCCAGCAGCGTGACAGGAGGCTATGGCTACACCTTC. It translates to CASSVTGGYGYTF.

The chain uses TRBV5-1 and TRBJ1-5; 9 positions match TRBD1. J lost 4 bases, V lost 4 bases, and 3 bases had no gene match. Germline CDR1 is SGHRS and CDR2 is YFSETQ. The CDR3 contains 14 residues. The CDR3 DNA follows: TGCGCCAGCAGCATGACAGGGGGTAATCAGCCCCAGCATTTT. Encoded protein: CASSMTGGNQPQHF.

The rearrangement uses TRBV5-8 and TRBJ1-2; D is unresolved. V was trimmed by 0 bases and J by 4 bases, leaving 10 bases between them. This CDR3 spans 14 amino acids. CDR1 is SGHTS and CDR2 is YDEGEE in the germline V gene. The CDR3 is CASSLERIPYGYTF. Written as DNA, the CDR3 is TGTGCCAGCAGCTTGGAACGGATCCCCTATGGCTACACCTTC.

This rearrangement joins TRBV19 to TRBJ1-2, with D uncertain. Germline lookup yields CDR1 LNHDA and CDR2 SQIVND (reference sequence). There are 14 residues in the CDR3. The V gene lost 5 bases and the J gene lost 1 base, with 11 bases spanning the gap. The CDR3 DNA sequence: TGTGCCAGTAGTGTGTCAGGTGTTAACTATGGCTACACCTTC. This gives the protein CASSVSGVNYGYTF. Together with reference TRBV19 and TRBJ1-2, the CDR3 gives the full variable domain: DGGITQSPKYLFRKEGQNVTLSCEQNLNHDAMYWYRQDPGQGLRLIYYSQIVNDFQKGDIAEGYSVSREKKESFPLTVTSAQKNPTAFYLCASSVSGVNYGYTFGSGTRLTVV.

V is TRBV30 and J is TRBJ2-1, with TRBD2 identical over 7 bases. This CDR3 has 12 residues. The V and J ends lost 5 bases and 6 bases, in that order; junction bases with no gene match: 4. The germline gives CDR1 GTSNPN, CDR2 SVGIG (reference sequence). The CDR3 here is CAWGLDSNEQFF. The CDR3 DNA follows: TGTGCCTGGGGACTAGATAGCAATGAGCAGTTCTTC.

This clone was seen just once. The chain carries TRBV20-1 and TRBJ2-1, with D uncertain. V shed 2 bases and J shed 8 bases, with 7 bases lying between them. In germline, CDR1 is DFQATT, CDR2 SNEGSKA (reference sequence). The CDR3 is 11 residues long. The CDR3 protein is CSARSRDEQFF. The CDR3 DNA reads TGCAGTGCTAGATCACGGGATGAGCAGTTCTTC.

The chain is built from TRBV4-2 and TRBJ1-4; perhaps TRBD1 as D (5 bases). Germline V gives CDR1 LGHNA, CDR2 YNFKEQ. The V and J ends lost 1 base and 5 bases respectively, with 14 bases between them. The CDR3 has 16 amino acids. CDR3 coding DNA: TGTGCCAGCAGCCAAGCCCCTGGTAGGGGAAATGAAAAACTGTTTTTT. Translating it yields CASSQAPGRGNEKLFF.

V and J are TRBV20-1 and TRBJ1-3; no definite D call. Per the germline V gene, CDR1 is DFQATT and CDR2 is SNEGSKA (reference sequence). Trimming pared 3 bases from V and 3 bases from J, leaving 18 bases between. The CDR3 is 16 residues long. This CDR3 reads CSASFGQKLGGNTIYF. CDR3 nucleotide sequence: TGCAGTGCTAGTTTTGGCCAAAAGTTAGGTGGAAACACCATATATTTT.

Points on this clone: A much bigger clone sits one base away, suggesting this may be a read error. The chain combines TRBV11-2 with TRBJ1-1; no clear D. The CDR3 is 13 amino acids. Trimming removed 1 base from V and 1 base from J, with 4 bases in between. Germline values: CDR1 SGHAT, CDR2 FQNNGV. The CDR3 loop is CASSLGGNTEAFF. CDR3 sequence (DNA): TGTGCCAGCAGCTTAGGGGGGAACACTGAAGCTTTCTTT.

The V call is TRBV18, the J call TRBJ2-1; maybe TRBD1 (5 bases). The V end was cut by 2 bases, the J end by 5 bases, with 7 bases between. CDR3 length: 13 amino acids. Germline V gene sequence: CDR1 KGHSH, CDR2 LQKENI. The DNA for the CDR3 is TGTGCCAGCTCACCAGGGGCCCACAATGAGCAGTTCTTC. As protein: CASSPGAHNEQFF. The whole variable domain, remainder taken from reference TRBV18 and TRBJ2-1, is NAGVMQNPRHLVRRRGQEARLRCSPMKGHSHVYWYRQLPEEGLKFMVYLQKENIIDESGMPKERFSAEFPKEGPSILRIQQVVRGDSAAYFCASSPGAHNEQFFGPGTRLTVL.

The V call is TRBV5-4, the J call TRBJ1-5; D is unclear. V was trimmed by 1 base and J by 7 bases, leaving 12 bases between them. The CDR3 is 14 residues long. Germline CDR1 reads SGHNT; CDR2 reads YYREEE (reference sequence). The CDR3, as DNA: TGTGCCAGCAGCTTGTACGGTCCCGACCAGCCCCAGCATTTT. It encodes CASSLYGPDQPQHF.

The CDR3 region has the DNA TGTGCCAGCAGTTCCGAACAGCCCCAGCATTTT. Its translation: CASSSEQPQHF. J is TRBJ1-5 and V is TRBV6-5; D remains ambiguous. CDR3 length: 11 residues. The V end lost 4 bases, the J end lost 7 bases, and 5 bases lay between the germline ends. Germline V gives CDR1 MNHEY, CDR2 SVGAGI.